This T cell receptor (beta chain) comes out of a study of cytomegalovirus exposure and HLA in healthy donors. The study, taken as a whole, reports: Among the CMV-associated chains, three were confirmed in vitro as specific for CMV antigens. Most TCR sequences were uncommon, yet certain public TCRs appeared in many donors.

The CDR3 contains 15 residues. V lost 6 bases to trimming and J lost 6 bases; unmatched junction nucleotides: 7. From germline, CDR1 is SNHLY and CDR2 FYNNEI. Use of 60 Vbeta and 13 Jbeta primers characterized the PCR. Some clones are missing from TCRdb's copy, which holds only in-frame ones; the method was immunoSEQ multiplex PCR. The data contain about 190,000 clones, 75% to 90% of them singletons. This clone was seen more than once but under ten times. Its antigen is currently unknown. The clonotype comes from a woman aged 18-29 years in good health and CMV-seronegative. The sample was PBMCs. V gene TRBV2 combines with J gene TRBJ1-4; 10 nucleotides agree with TRBD1. Here the CDR3 reads CASRGTGAQDEKLFF. CDR3 sequence (DNA): TGTGCCAGCAGGGGGACAGGGGCGCAAGATGAAAAACTGTTTTTT.